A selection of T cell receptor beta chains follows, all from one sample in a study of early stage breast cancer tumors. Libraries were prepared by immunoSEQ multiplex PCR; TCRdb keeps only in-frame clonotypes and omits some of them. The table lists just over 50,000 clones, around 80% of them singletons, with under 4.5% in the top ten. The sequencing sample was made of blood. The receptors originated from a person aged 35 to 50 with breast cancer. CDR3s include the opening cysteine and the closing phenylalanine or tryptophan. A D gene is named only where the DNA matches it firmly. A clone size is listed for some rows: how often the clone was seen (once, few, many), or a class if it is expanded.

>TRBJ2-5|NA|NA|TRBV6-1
CASSDVETQYF
TGTGCCAGCAGTGACGTAGAGACCCAGTACTTC
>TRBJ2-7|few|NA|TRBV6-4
CASSSPQVTTFYEQYF
TGTGCCAGCAGTTCCCCACAGGTAACTACTTTCTACGAGCAGTACTTC
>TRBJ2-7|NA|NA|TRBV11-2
CASSLGRGSYEQYF
TGTGCCAGCAGCTTAGGGAGGGGCTCCTACGAGCAGTACTTC
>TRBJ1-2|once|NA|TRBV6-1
CANSEVGYGYTF
TGTGCCAACAGTGAAGTCGGGTATGGCTACACCTTC
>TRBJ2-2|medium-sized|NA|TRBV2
CARERANTGELFF
TGTGCCAGAGAAAGGGCGAACACCGGGGAGCTGTTTTTT
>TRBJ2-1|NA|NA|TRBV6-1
CASSETPQLGDEQFF
TGTGCCAGCAGTGAGACACCTCAATTAGGGGATGAGCAGTTCTTC
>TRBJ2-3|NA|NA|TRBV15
CATTTARSATDTQYF
TGTGCCACCACCACGGCGAGATCAGCCACAGATACGCAGTATTTT
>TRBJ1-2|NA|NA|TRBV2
CASRLGRAPNYGYTF
TGTGCCAGTCGTTTGGGCAGGGCTCCTAACTATGGCTACACCTTC
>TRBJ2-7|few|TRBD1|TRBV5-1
CASSGTGSSYEQYF
TGCGCCAGCTCCGGGACAGGCAGCTCCTACGAGCAGTACTTC
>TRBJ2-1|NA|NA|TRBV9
CASSVGTQSYNEQFF
TGTGCCAGCAGCGTAGGGACGCAGTCCTACAATGAGCAGTTCTTC
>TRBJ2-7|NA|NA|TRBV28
CASSLTGLGYEQYF
TGTGCCAGCAGTTTAACGGGACTGGGATACGAGCAGTACTTC
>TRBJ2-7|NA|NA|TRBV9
CASSVVRWQVCYEQYF
TGTGCCAGCAGCGTAGTCCGGTGGCAGGTCTGCTACGAGCAGTACTTC
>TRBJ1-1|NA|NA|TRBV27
CASSLSAGWGTEAFF
TGTGCCAGCAGTTTATCGGCAGGGTGGGGGACTGAAGCTTTCTTT
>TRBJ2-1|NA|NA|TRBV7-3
CASSSGASNEQFF
TGTGCCAGCAGCTCCGGGGCCAGCAATGAGCAGTTCTTC
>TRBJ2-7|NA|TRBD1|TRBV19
CASSLTGGSYEQYF
TGTGCCAGTAGCCTGACAGGGGGTAGTTACGAGCAGTACTTC
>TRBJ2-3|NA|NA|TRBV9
CASSRTNINTVDTQYF
TGTGCCAGCAGTCGGACTAACATAAACACAGTGGATACGCAGTATTTT
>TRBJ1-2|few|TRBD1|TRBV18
CASSEGQGSNYGYTF
TGTGCCAGCTCAGAGGGACAGGGCTCTAACTATGGCTACACCTTC
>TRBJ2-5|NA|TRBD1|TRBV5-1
CASSKNLDRVETQYF
TGCGCCAGCAGTAAAAATCTGGACAGGGTGGAGACCCAGTACTTC
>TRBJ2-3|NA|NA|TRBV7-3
CASSRTGTHTDTQYF
TGTGCCAGCAGCCGAACCGGGACTCACACAGATACGCAGTATTTT
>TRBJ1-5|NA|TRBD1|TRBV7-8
CASSLGGTEYSNQPQHF
TGTGCCAGCAGCTTAGGGGGGACAGAATATAGCAATCAGCCCCAGCATTTT
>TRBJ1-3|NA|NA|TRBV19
CATSATGENTIYF
TGTGCCACTTCAGCGACTGGGGAAAACACCATATATTTT
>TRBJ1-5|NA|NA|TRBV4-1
CASSQDRGNQPQHF
TGCGCCAGCAGCCAAGACCGGGGGAATCAGCCCCAGCATTTT
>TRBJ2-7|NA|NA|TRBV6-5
CASSLNSYEQYF
TGTGCCAGCAGCCTCAATTCTTACGAGCAGTACTTC
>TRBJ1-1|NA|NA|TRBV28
CASSLLNQENTEAFF
TGTGCCAGCAGCCTCTTAAATCAAGAGAACACTGAAGCTTTCTTT
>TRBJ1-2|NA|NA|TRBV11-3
CASSLDPRGSASGGYTF
TGTGCCAGCAGCTTAGATCCCCGGGGCAGCGCCTCGGGTGGCTACACCTTC
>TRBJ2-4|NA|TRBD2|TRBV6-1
CASSDWELAGQYF
TGTGCCAGCAGTGATTGGGAACTAGCGGGACAGTACTTC
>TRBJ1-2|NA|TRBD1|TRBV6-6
CASSYSNRGLVYTF
TGTGCCAGCAGTTACTCAAACAGGGGACTTGTCTACACCTTC
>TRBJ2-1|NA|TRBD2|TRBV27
CASSLRRLAGGYNEQFF
TGTGCCAGCAGTTTACGGAGACTAGCGGGAGGCTACAATGAGCAGTTCTTC
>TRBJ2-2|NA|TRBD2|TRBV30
CAWIRTSGSLGELFF
TGTGCCTGGATTAGGACTAGCGGGAGCCTCGGGGAGCTGTTTTTT
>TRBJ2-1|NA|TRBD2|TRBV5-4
CASSPYVLADKYNEQFF
TGTGCCAGCAGCCCGTACGTACTAGCGGACAAGTACAATGAGCAGTTCTTC
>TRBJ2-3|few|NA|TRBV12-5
CASPGGRPQVRDTQYF
TGTGCTAGCCCCGGCGGACGACCCCAAGTTAGAGATACGCAGTATTTT